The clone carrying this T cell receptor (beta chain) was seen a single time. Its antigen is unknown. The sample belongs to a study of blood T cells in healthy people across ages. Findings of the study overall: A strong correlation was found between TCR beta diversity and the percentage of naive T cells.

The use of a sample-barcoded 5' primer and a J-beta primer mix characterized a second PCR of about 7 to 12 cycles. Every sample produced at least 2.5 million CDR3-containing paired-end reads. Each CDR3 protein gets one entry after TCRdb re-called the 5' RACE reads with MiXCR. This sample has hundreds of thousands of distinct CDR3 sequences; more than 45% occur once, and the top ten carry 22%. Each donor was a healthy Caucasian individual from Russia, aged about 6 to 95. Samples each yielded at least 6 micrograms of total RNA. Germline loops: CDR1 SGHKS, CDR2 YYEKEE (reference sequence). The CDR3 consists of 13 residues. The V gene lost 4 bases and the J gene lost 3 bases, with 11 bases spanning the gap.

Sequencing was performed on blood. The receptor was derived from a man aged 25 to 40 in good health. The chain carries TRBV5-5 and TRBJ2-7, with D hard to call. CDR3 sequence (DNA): TGTGCCAGCAGCCCCCCGGCGAGCTACGAGCAGTACTTC. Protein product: CASSPPASYEQYF.